This T cell receptor (beta chain) stems from a study of blood T cell repertoires in COVID-19. This CDR3 region has 13 residues. Trimming cost V 4 bases and J 8 bases; bases outside gene matches: 6. Per germline, CDR1 SGDLS and CDR2 YYNGEE. Here immunoSEQ multiplex PCR was the method, and the copy in TCRdb shows in-frame clones only, minus some. Among about 200,000 clones listed, around 81% were seen once. Participants, about 18 to 90 years old, spanned 24 US areas. The TCR was taken from a man in his forties or fifties who had recovered from COVID-19. This chain joins TRBV9 and TRBJ2-1; 7 nucleotides align to TRBD1. The sequenced material came from PBMCs or T cells enriched from blood (not recorded which). The CDR3 reads CASSSQTGHEQFF. The CDR3 DNA follows: TGTGCCAGCAGCTCTCAGACAGGGCATGAGCAGTTCTTC.